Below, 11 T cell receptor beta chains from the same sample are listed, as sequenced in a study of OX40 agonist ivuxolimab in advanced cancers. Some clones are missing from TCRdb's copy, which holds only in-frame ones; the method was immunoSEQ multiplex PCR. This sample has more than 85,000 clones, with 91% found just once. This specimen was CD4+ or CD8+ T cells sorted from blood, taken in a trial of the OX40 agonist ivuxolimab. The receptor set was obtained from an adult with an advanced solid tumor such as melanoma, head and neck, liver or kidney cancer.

The CDR3 loop is CASSHPGAAGGNEQFF. CDR3 DNA sequence: TGTGCCAGCAGCCATCCCGGGGCAGCGGGAGGGAATGAGCAGTTCTTC. The chain carries TRBV4-2 and TRBJ2-1; TRBD2 agrees at 10 bases. Trimming at V came to 3 bases and at J to 7 bases, leaving 9 bases not matched to a gene. CDR3 length: 16 residues. Looked up from germline, CDR1 is LGHNA and CDR2 is YNFKEQ.

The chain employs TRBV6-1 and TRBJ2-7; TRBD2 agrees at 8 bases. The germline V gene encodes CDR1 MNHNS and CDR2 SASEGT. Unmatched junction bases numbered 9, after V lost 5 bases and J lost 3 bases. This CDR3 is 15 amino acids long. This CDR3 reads CASSPFTGGNYEQYF. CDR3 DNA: TGTGCCAGCAGTCCATTCACGGGAGGGAACTACGAGCAGTACTTC.

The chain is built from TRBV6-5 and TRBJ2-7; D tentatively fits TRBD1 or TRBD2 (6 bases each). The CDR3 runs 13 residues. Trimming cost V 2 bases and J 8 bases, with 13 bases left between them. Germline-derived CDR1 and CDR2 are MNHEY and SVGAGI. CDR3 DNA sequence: TGTGCCAGCAGTTACGATCGGGGGCGGAAGCAGTACTTC. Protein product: CASSYDRGRKQYF.

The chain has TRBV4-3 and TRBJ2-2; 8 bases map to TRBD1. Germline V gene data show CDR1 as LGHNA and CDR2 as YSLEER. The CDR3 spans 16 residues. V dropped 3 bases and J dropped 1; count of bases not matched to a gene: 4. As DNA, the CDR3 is TGCGCCAGCAGCCAGTCCGGGACAGGGAACACCGGGGAGCTGTTTTTT. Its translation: CASSQSGTGNTGELFF.

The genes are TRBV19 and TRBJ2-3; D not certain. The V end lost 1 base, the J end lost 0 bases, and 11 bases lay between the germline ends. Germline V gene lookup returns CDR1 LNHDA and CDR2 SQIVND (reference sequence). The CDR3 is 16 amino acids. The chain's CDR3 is CASSIGEVASTDTQYF. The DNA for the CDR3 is TGTGCCAGTAGTATAGGGGAAGTTGCTAGCACAGATACGCAGTATTTT.

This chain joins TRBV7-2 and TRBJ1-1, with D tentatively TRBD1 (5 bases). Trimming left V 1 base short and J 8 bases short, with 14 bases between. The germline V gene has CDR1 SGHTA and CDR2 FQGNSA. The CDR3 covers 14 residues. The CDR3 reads CASSLETATREAFF. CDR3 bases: TGTGCCAGCAGCTTAGAGACAGCAACCCGAGAAGCTTTCTTT.

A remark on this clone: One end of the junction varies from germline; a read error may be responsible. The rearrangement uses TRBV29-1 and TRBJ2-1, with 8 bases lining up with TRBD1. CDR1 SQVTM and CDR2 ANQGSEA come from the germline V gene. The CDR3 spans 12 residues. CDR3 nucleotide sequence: TGCAGCGTTCAAAAGATCGGACAGGGTGGGGTCTTC. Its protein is CSVQKIGQGGVF.

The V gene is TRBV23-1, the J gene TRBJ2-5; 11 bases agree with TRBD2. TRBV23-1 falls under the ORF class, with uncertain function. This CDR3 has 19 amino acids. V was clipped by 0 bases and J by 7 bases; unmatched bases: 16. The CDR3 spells CASSQSYPRSGRVPGTQYF. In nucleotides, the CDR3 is TGCGCCAGCAGTCAATCTTACCCTCGTAGCGGGAGGGTTCCTGGGACCCAGTACTTC.

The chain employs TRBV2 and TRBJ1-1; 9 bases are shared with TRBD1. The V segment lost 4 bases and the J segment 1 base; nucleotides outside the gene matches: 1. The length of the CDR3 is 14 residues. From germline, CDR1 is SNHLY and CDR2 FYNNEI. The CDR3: CASSATGGNTEAFF. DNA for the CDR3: TGTGCCAGCAGTGCGACAGGGGGGAACACTGAAGCTTTCTTT.

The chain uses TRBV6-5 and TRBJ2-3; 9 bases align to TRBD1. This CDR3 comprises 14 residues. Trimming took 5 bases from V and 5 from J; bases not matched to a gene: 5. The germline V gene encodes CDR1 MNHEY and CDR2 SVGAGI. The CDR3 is CASSIGQGRDTQYF. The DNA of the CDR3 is TGTGCCAGCAGTATAGGACAGGGGCGAGATACGCAGTATTTT.

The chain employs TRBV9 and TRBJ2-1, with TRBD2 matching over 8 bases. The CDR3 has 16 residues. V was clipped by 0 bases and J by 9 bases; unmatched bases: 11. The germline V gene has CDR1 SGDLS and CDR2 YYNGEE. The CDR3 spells CASSVGPASGGGEQFF. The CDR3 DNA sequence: TGTGCCAGCAGCGTAGGCCCGGCAAGCGGGGGTGGTGAGCAGTTCTTC.